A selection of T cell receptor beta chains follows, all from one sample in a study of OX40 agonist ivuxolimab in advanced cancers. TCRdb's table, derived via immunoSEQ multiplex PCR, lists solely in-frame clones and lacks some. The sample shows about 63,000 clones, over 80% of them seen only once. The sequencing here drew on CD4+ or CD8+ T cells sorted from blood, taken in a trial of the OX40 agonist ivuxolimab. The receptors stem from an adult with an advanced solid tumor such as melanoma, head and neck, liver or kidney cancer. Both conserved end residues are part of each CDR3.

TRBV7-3	CASSLTGGNEQFF
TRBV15	CATSKRTGPPMKLFF
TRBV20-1	CSPYNEQFF
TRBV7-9	CASSRTGFNEQFF
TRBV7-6	CASSPGYGYTF
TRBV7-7	CASSTTSGGGETQYF
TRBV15	CATSRDRGTYEQYF
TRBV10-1	CASSEPVGDTQYF
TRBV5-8	CASSFPPDNSPLHF
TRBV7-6	CASSWTGTYTGELFF
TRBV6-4	CASRDHTDTQYF
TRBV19	CASSTSTSPPGRQFF
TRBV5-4	CASSLSLQGASGYTF
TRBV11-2	CASSGGTSGADRQETQYF
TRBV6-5	CASSRQGGHGAFF
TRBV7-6	CASSSTGVYEQYF
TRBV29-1	CSVELLSSGPYNEQFF
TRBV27	CASGGSRGAQETQYF
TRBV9	CASRGGGTWSPLHF
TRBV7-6	CASSFGLAGGKGSYNSPLHF
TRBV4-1	CASSQVAGGLTDTQYF
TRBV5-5	CASSLGLAEQYF
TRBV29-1	CSVTTSGSLAGELFF
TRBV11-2	CASSIPGSEKLFF
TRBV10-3	CAISNQGGQGVHEQFF
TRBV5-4	CASSSSLLAGGSDTQYF
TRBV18	CASSPDRINVGESDFFNQPQHF
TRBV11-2	CASSLAQNTEAFF
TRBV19	CASSSPRAGGTGNQPQHF
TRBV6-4	CATSPGQNTGELFF